Included here is one T cell receptor beta chain sequence, with context. One end of the junction fails to match germline, which may point to a read error. The same CDR3 also results from other DNA sequences found in this sample. In the PCR, 60 Vbeta and 13 Jbeta primers were used. Profiled with immunoSEQ multiplex PCR; TCRdb holds only in-frame clones, not every one. This sample contains roughly 80,000 clones. These data come from a study of cytomegalovirus exposure and HLA in healthy donors. The V gene's germline CDR1 is SGHDT and CDR2 YYEEEE. The CDR3 loop spans 15 amino acids. The TCR originated in a man aged 50-60 years in good health and CMV-seropositive. Input material: PBMCs. The gene calls are TRBV5-6 and TRBJ1-1; the D gene is possibly TRBD1 (6 bases). This chain's CDR3 is CASSLVGTPNTEAFF. The DNA of the CDR3 is TGCGCCAGCAGCTTGGTAGGGACACCGAACACTGAAGCTTTCTTT.